This is a list of T cell receptor beta chains from one sample in a study of T cells and Merkel cell carcinoma outcomes. Repertoires were generated with immunoSEQ multiplex PCR, while TCRdb's copy carries only in-frame clones and drops some. The sample holds around 990 clones; 90% are singletons and the top ten take about 5.7%. Material for sequencing was tumor tissue from Merkel cell carcinoma. The receptor source for this set is a human donor with Merkel cell carcinoma. Both conserved end residues are part of each CDR3. Fields, in order: J gene, D gene, V gene, clone size, CDR3 protein, CDR3 DNA. The D gene is left open where the match is weak. Part of the rows lack a size; the others show once, few, many or a class for expanded clones.

>TRBJ1-1|.|TRBV30|.
CAWSRGGTKAFF
TGTGCCTGGAGCCGGGGGGGGACTAAAGCTTTCTTT
>TRBJ1-1|.|TRBV18|.
CASSLTDSRNTEAFF
TGTGCCAGCTCACTGACAGATTCGCGGAACACTGAAGCTTTCTTT
>TRBJ2-2|.|TRBV9|.
CASSPQMRETGELFF
TGTGCCAGCAGCCCCCAAATGAGGGAAACCGGGGAGCTGTTTTTT
>TRBJ2-5|TRBD1|TRBV28|.
CASREARAGGRRETQYF
TGTGCCAGCAGAGAGGCTAGGGCAGGGGGCCGCCGGGAGACCCAGTACTTC
>TRBJ1-2|.|TRBV30|.
CAWSPNYGYTF
TGTGCCTGGAGCCCAAACTATGGCTACACCTTC
>TRBJ1-5|.|TRBV28|.
CASSLTARNQPQHF
TGTGCCAGCAGTTTGACGGCCCGCAATCAGCCCCAGCATTTT
>TRBJ2-7|.|TRBV28|.
CASRTGSPYEQYF
TGTGCCAGCAGGACGGGAAGCCCCTACGAGCAGTACTTC
>TRBJ1-2|TRBD1|TRBV4-3|.
CASRPGQGARGYTF
TGCGCCAGCAGACCGGGACAGGGGGCGAGGGGCTACACCTTT
>TRBJ2-5|TRBD2|TRBV7-2|.
CASSPQTSGNGETQYF
TGTGCCAGCAGCCCACAGACTAGCGGGAATGGGGAGACCCAGTACTTC
>TRBJ2-7|TRBD2|TRBV18|once
CASSLLGTSGTYEQYF
TGTGCCAGCTCACTCCTGGGGACTAGCGGTACCTACGAGCAGTACTTC